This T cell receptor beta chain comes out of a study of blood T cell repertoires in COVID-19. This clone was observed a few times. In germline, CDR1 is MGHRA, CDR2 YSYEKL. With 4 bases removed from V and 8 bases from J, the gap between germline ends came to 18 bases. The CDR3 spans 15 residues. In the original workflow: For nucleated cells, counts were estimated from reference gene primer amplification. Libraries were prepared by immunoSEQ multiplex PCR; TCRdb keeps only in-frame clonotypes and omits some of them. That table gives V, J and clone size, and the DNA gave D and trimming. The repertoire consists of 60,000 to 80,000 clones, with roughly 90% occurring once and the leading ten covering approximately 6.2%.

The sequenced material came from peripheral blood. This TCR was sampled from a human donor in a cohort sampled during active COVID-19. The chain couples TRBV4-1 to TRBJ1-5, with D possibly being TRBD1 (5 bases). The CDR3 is CASSLRALSQEPQHF. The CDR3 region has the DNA TGCGCCAGCAGCCTTCGGGCCCTATCACAGGAGCCCCAGCATTTT.